These 15 T cell receptor beta chains were sequenced from one sample in a study of cytomegalovirus exposure and HLA in healthy donors. Amplification used 60 Vbeta primers and 13 Jbeta primers. Sequencing used immunoSEQ multiplex PCR; TCRdb keeps in-frame clones, though not all of them. This sample contains about 52,000 clones. The sequencing sample was made of PBMCs. The source of these receptors is a woman aged 55-69 years in good health and CMV-seropositive.

The chain uses TRBV6-1 and TRBJ1-2, with a possible D match to TRBD1 (6 bases). CDR1 and CDR2 (germline): MNHNS, SASEGT. This CDR3 spans 13 amino acids. The V and J ends lost 4 bases and 1 base respectively, with 7 bases between them. CDR3 nucleotide sequence: TGTGCCAGCAGTGGGACAGTTAACTATGGCTACACCTTC. It codes for CASSGTVNYGYTF.

The CDR3 spells CASSATSDRTYGYTF. The CDR3 DNA reads as TGTGCCAGCAGCGCCACATCCGACAGGACCTATGGCTACACCTTC. The V and J genes are TRBV9 and TRBJ1-2; TRBD1 might be the D (6 bases). CDR3 length: 15 residues. The germline V gene encodes CDR1 SGDLS and CDR2 YYNGEE. The V gene lost 3 bases and the J gene lost 4 bases, with 16 bases spanning the gap.

The CDR3 loop reads CASSSGPRGGNTIYF. CDR3 sequence (DNA): TGTGCCAGTAGTTCCGGACCCCGGGGGGGAAACACCATATATTTT. J is TRBJ1-3 and V is TRBV19; D might be TRBD1 (5 bases). The germline V gene has CDR1 LNHDA and CDR2 SQIVND (reference sequence). V was pared by 5 bases and J by 4 bases, with 15 bases between. The CDR3 loop spans 15 amino acids.

V gene TRBV25-1 combines with J gene TRBJ2-5; tentatively, D is TRBD1 (6 bases). Deletions cut 7 bases from V and 2 bases from J, with 8 bases between. From germline, CDR1 is MGHDK and CDR2 SYGVNS. This CDR3 is built from 12 residues. The CDR3 here is CASTRGQETQYF. CDR3 coding DNA: TGTGCCAGCACGAGGGGGCAAGAGACCCAGTACTTC.

The rearrangement joins TRBV27 to TRBJ1-2, with TRBD1 identical over 12 bases. The CDR3 consists of 16 residues. V was clipped by 5 bases and J by 4 bases; unmatched bases: 8. Germline V gives CDR1 MNHEY, CDR2 SMNVEV (reference sequence). The chain's CDR3 is CASSPGQGAGGYGYTF. The CDR3 DNA is TGTGCCAGCAGTCCGGGACAGGGGGCGGGTGGCTATGGCTACACCTTC.

The chain carries TRBV10-2 and TRBJ2-2; D possibly corresponds to TRBD1 (6 bases). Per germline, CDR1 WSHSY and CDR2 SAAADI. Trimming cost V 2 bases and J 3 bases, with 7 bases left between them. CDR3 length: 14 amino acids. In nucleotides, the CDR3 is TGCGCCAGCAGTGAGACAGGGTACACCGGGGAGCTGTTTTTT. It is translated as CASSETGYTGELFF.

The chain carries TRBV19 and TRBJ1-2; 7 positions match TRBD1. The CDR3 totals 14 residues. Losses at the gene ends were 5 bases for V and 2 bases for J; bases not matched to a gene: 5. Germline lookup yields CDR1 LNHDA and CDR2 SQIVND (reference sequence). CDR3 region: CASSVGTANYGYTF. The CDR3 nucleotides are TGTGCCAGTAGTGTCGGGACAGCCAACTATGGCTACACCTTC.

This chain uses TRBV7-8 with TRBJ1-3, with 9 bases that match TRBD1. V shed 4 bases and J 2 bases; nucleotides not matched to a gene: 6. The CDR3 totals 16 residues. Germline V gene data show CDR1 as SGHVS and CDR2 as FQNEAQ. Written as DNA, the CDR3 is TGTGCCAGCAGCTCCCTGACAGGGGGAACTGGAAACACCATATATTTT. Translating gives CASSSLTGGTGNTIYF.

The chain links TRBV18 to TRBJ1-5; D not resolved. Per the germline V gene, CDR1 is KGHSH and CDR2 is LQKENI. V dropped 6 bases and J dropped 7 bases, with 16 bases sitting between them. The CDR3 spans 14 residues. CDR3 nucleotides: TGTGCCAGCTCCGCCAGTCGGGGTAGACAGCCCCAGCATTTT. Its translation: CASSASRGRQPQHF.

The genes are TRBV9 and TRBJ2-7; 12 nucleotides match TRBD1. Trimming removed 6 bases from V and 5 bases from J; junction bases left unmatched: 6. Germline V gene sequence: CDR1 SGDLS, CDR2 YYNGEE. This CDR3 spans 14 amino acids. CDR3 sequence (DNA): TGTGCCAGCACCAAGGGACAGGGGGCAAACGAGCAGTACTTC. Its protein is CASTKGQGANEQYF.

This chain joins TRBV5-6 and TRBJ1-2; tentatively, D is TRBD1 (5 bases). Per the germline V gene, CDR1 is SGHDT and CDR2 is YYEEEE. The CDR3 spans 14 residues. V lost 0 bases to trimming and J lost 5 bases, with 11 bases between them. CDR3 loop: CASSLGRQSYGYTF. In DNA form, the CDR3 reads TGTGCCAGCAGCTTGGGACGACAGTCTTATGGCTACACCTTC.

This rearrangement joins TRBV5-1 to TRBJ1-2; D unresolved. The CDR3 runs to 13 residues. V lost 4 bases, J lost 3 bases, and 10 bases lay in between. Germline CDR1 reads SGHRS; CDR2 reads YFSETQ. CDR3 in amino acids: CASSEGWDYGYTF. The CDR3 coding sequence is TGCGCCAGCAGCGAGGGTTGGGACTATGGCTACACCTTC.

V and J are TRBV5-1 and TRBJ1-1; unclear D gene. The V gene's germline CDR1 is SGHRS and CDR2 YFSETQ. There are 16 residues in the CDR3. Trimming stripped 3 bases from V and 1 base from J, with 16 bases between. The CDR3: CASSWLRVEGNTEAFF. CDR3 nucleotide sequence: TGCGCCAGCAGCTGGTTGCGGGTCGAGGGGAACACTGAAGCTTTCTTT.

The chain carries TRBV19 and TRBJ1-5; no clear D. The CDR3 is made up of 14 amino acids. Germline CDR1 reads LNHDA; CDR2 reads SQIVND (reference sequence). With 10 bases removed from V and 4 bases from J, the gap between germline ends came to 17 bases. The CDR3 DNA follows: TGTGCCACCCAGAGGCGGGAGCCTAATCAGCCCCAGCATTTT. It codes for CATQRREPNQPQHF.

The V call is TRBV7-2, the J call TRBJ2-5; 8 nucleotides match TRBD2. The CDR3 is 16 amino acids. J was trimmed by 1 base and V by 1 base; bases with no gene match: 5. Germline V gene sequence: CDR1 SGHTA, CDR2 FQGNSA. DNA of the CDR3: TGTGCCAGCAGCTTAGGAGCGGGGGCTGTCCAAGAGACCCAGTACTTC. It codes for CASSLGAGAVQETQYF.